The 25 T cell receptor beta chains reported below all come from one sample, sequenced in a study of shared clonotypes between healthy human individuals. Clones were read by immunoSEQ multiplex PCR, and TCRdb kept only the in-frame ones, dropping some. Here the sample spans 2,500,000 or so clones, around 90% being singletons. Sequences were obtained from naive CD4+ T cells from PBMCs. The sample's subset: CD45RA+ positively selected. The source is a man between 18 and 29 years old in good health. Some clones in this sample may be carry-over from other donors' samples.

In its sample, this clone was seen once. This rearrangement joins TRBV7-8 to TRBJ2-7; D possibly matches TRBD1 or TRBD2 (5 bases each). Trimming removed 1 base from V and 0 bases from J, with 10 bases in between. The CDR3 length is 15 residues. The germline gives CDR1 SGHVS, CDR2 FQNEAQ. Written as DNA, the CDR3 is TGTGCCAGCAGCTTAGTCCGGGGCCCCTCCTACGAGCAGTACTTC. This sequence encodes CASSLVRGPSYEQYF.

This clone was recorded once. Additional DNA sequences in this sample encode the identical CDR3. The gene calls are TRBV5-1 and TRBJ1-1, with 8 bases identical to TRBD1. The germline CDR1 and CDR2 sequences are SGHRS and YFSETQ. The CDR3 runs to 15 residues. V was clipped by 2 bases and J by 1 base; unmatched bases: 4. The CDR3 is CASSFGTGGNTEAFF. The CDR3 DNA sequence: TGCGCCAGCAGCTTCGGGACAGGAGGGAACACTGAAGCTTTCTTT. The whole variable domain, filled in from reference TRBV5-1 and TRBJ1-1, reads KAGVTQTPRYLIKTRGQQVTLSCSPISGHRSVSWYQQTPGQGLQFLFEYFSETQRNKGNFPGRFSGRQFSNSRSEMNVSTLELGDSALYLCASSFGTGGNTEAFFGQGTRLTVV.

The chain links TRBV28 to TRBJ1-5; D is unresolved. Per the germline V gene, CDR1 is MDHEN and CDR2 is SYDVKM. The CDR3 extends over 10 amino acids. Trimming took off 4 bases at V and 7 bases at J, with 2 bases between the two ends. The CDR3 sequence is CASSWQPQHF. The CDR3 nucleotides read TGTGCCAGCAGTTGGCAGCCCCAGCATTTT.

This clone was found once. The chain joins TRBV5-6 to TRBJ2-7; D is possibly TRBD2 (5 bases). Trimming stripped 5 bases from V and 7 bases from J, with 16 bases between. Germline V gene sequence: CDR1 SGHDT, CDR2 YYEEEE. The CDR3 has 13 residues. CDR3 DNA: TGTGCCAGCAGTCCCGGGATTTTTGGAGAGCAGTACTTC. Protein product: CASSPGIFGEQYF.

The rearrangement joins TRBV7-9 to TRBJ1-2; the D gene is possibly TRBD1 (5 bases). The V end was cut by 2 bases, the J end by 2 bases, with 12 bases between. This CDR3 has 15 amino acids. Looked up from germline, CDR1 is SEHNR and CDR2 is FQNEAQ (reference sequence). This CDR3 is CASSLTGRQNYGYTF. The DNA of the CDR3 is TGTGCCAGCAGCTTAACGGGACGGCAAAACTATGGCTACACCTTC. Full variable domain (outside the CDR3, taken from reference TRBV7-9 and TRBJ1-2): DTGVSQNPRHKITKRGQNVTFRCDPISEHNRLYWYRQTLGQGPEFLTYFQNEAQLEKSRLLSDRFSAERPKGSFSTLEIQRTEQGDSAMYLCASSLTGRQNYGYTFGSGTRLTVV.

The J gene is TRBJ2-7, the V gene TRBV4-2; TRBD2 might be the D (5 bases). With 4 bases removed from V and 3 bases from J, the gap between germline ends came to 13 bases. This CDR3 has 14 amino acids. Germline CDR1 reads LGHNA; CDR2 reads YNFKEQ. CDR3 amino acids: CASSPPAGLYEQYF. The CDR3 coding sequence is TGTGCCAGCAGCCCCCCCGCGGGCCTCTACGAGCAGTACTTC.

The chain has TRBV5-5 and TRBJ1-1, with 7 nucleotides matching TRBD1. This CDR3 has 15 residues. The ends lost 3 bases at V and 1 base at J; junction bases unmatched: 6. Per germline, CDR1 SGHKS and CDR2 YYEKEE (reference sequence). Written as DNA, the CDR3 is TGTGCCAGCAGCTCGCGACAGGGCCCGAACACTGAAGCTTTCTTT. Amino acid sequence: CASSSRQGPNTEAFF. Full variable domain (rest looked up from reference TRBV5-5 and TRBJ1-1): DAGVTQSPTHLIKTRGQQVTLRCSPISGHKSVSWYQQVLGQGPQFIFQYYEKEERGRGNFPDRFSARQFPNYSSELNVNALLLGDSALYLCASSSRQGPNTEAFFGQGTRLTVV.

The gene calls are TRBV5-1 and TRBJ2-1; perhaps TRBD2 as D (5 bases). V was clipped by 3 bases and J by 1 base, with 17 bases between them. Germline V gives CDR1 SGHRS, CDR2 YFSETQ. The CDR3 covers 17 residues. Here the CDR3 DNA reads TGCGCCAGCAGCTCCCCTCTCGCTAGCAATTCCTACAATGAGCAGTTCTTC. It encodes CASSSPLASNSYNEQFF.

The rearrangement links TRBV29-1 to TRBJ1-1, with a possible D match to TRBD1 (6 bases). V lost 4 bases, J lost 0 bases, and 9 bases lay in between. CDR3 length: 13 residues. Germline V gives CDR1 SQVTM, CDR2 ANQGSEA. As DNA, the CDR3 is TGCAGCGTTGTTACAGGGCTGAACACTGAAGCTTTCTTT. Protein product: CSVVTGLNTEAFF.

This clone was counted once. This chain joins TRBV5-4 and TRBJ2-5; D is undetermined. There are 13 residues in the CDR3. CDR1 SGHNT and CDR2 YYREEE come from the germline V gene (reference sequence). With 3 bases removed from V and 5 bases from J, the gap between germline ends came to 11 bases. The CDR3 nucleotides are TGTGCCAGCAGCTCGACGACGGGTGAGACCCAGTACTTC. It encodes CASSSTTGETQYF.

This sequence joins TRBV19 and TRBJ2-5; possibly TRBD1 for D (6 bases). The CDR3 contains 15 residues. The V and J ends lost 3 bases and 1 base respectively, with 12 bases between them. Germline V gives CDR1 LNHDA, CDR2 SQIVND (reference sequence). This CDR3 is CASSIPQGPQETQYF. CDR3 DNA: TGTGCCAGTAGTATCCCACAGGGTCCCCAAGAGACCCAGTACTTC.

This chain joins TRBV19 and TRBJ2-3, with D unclear. Per germline, CDR1 LNHDA and CDR2 SQIVND (reference sequence). CDR3 length equals 14 residues. V was trimmed by 3 bases and J by 0 bases, leaving 7 bases between them. CDR3 in DNA: TGTGCCAGTAGTATTGCGGAAAGCACAGATACGCAGTATTTT. This gives the protein CASSIAESTDTQYF.

The V gene is TRBV6-5, the J gene TRBJ2-7; perhaps TRBD1 as D (7 bases). Germline loops: CDR1 MNHEY, CDR2 SVGAGI. CDR3 length: 14 residues. Trimming took off 6 bases at V and 5 bases at J, with 17 bases between the two ends. The CDR3, as DNA: TGTGCCAGCAGCCCAGGGGGGTTTCAGGACGAGCAGTACTTC. This encodes CASSPGGFQDEQYF.

In nucleotides, the CDR3 is TGTGCCAGGCTCATCACAGATACGCAGTATTTT. Translation: CARLITDTQYF. J is TRBJ2-3 and V is TRBV7-3; no reliable D call. This CDR3 is built from 11 residues. V lost 9 bases, J lost 2 bases, and 6 bases lay in between. CDR1 is SGHTA and CDR2 is FQGTGA in the germline V gene.

The genes are TRBV6-1 and TRBJ2-7; 14 positions agree with TRBD2. The germline gives CDR1 MNHNS, CDR2 SASEGT. V was pared by 4 bases and J by 5 bases, with 4 bases of the junction left unmatched. The CDR3 length is 15 residues. CDR3 sequence reads: CASSGLAGGLDEQYF. The CDR3 nucleotides are TGTGCCAGCAGTGGACTAGCGGGAGGGCTAGACGAGCAGTACTTC.

The CDR3 protein is CASSLTPSLETQYF. As DNA, the CDR3 is TGCGCCAGCAGCTTGACGCCTAGTTTGGAGACCCAGTACTTC. The chain carries TRBV5-1 and TRBJ2-5, with D unclear. V gave up 1 base and J gave up 5 bases, with 12 bases separating them. This CDR3 comprises 14 residues. The germline V gene has CDR1 SGHRS and CDR2 YFSETQ. Variable domain in full (rest from reference TRBV5-1 and TRBJ2-5): KAGVTQTPRYLIKTRGQQVTLSCSPISGHRSVSWYQQTPGQGLQFLFEYFSETQRNKGNFPGRFSGRQFSNSRSEMNVSTLELGDSALYLCASSLTPSLETQYFGPGTRLLVL.

The DNA for the CDR3 is TGCGCCAGCAGCTCCCAACTCGGGGGCCGGAATGAGCAGTTCTTC. This translates into CASSSQLGGRNEQFF. V is TRBV5-1 and J is TRBJ2-1, with D possibly called TRBD1 or TRBD2 (6 bases each). The V end was cut by 3 bases, the J end by 7 bases, with 17 bases between. Germline assignment: CDR1 SGHRS and CDR2 YFSETQ. The CDR3 runs to 15 residues.

The chain has TRBV11-2 and TRBJ1-1; D is uncertain. V dropped 1 base and J dropped 0 bases, with 9 bases sitting between them. Per the germline V gene, CDR1 is SGHAT and CDR2 is FQNNGV. The CDR3 totals 15 residues. The CDR3: CASSLGAVVNTEAFF. The DNA for the CDR3 is TGTGCCAGCAGCTTAGGGGCAGTTGTGAACACTGAAGCTTTCTTT.

The chain recombines TRBV20-1 with TRBJ2-7; no reliable D call. Germline V gene lookup returns CDR1 DFQATT and CDR2 SNEGSKA (reference sequence). V gave up 5 bases and J gave up 3 bases, with 8 bases separating them. The length of the CDR3 is 11 residues. The CDR3 bases are TGCAGTGCTGACTTAATCTACGAGCAGTACTTC. Amino acid sequence: CSADLIYEQYF.

This clone was detected a few times. This chain joins TRBV5-4 and TRBJ1-1, with D perhaps matching TRBD1 (5 bases). This CDR3 region has 13 residues. Germline V gene lookup returns CDR1 SGHNT and CDR2 YYREEE (reference sequence). The ends were cut back, 0 bases at V and 6 bases at J, with 9 bases in the middle. DNA for the CDR3: TGTGCCAGCAGCTTGGTCGAGGGGCCTGAAGCTTTCTTT. Protein product: CASSLVEGPEAFF.

The chain couples TRBV18 to TRBJ1-4; the D gene is possibly TRBD1 (5 bases). Germline values: CDR1 KGHSH, CDR2 LQKENI. Trimming left V 3 bases short and J 5 bases short, with 13 bases between. The CDR3 contains 15 residues. DNA for the CDR3: TGTGCCAGCTCACCCGGGGCATCGGGAAATGAAAAACTGTTTTTT. This codes for CASSPGASGNEKLFF.

This clone showed up just once. This chain uses TRBV4-3 with TRBJ2-7, with 9 bases identical to TRBD1. Germline-derived CDR1 and CDR2 are LGHNA and YSLEER. CDR3 length equals 15 residues. After removal of 2 bases from V and 3 bases from J, the junction contained 5 bases not matched to a gene. The CDR3 loop is CASSQQTGGVYEQYF. CDR3 coding DNA: TGCGCCAGCAGCCAACAGACAGGGGGAGTCTACGAGCAGTACTTC.

About this clone itself: At one end, the junction sequence differs from germline, possibly due to a read error. The gene calls are TRBV20-1 and TRBJ2-3; 12 bases align to TRBD2. CDR1 is DFQATT, CDR2 SNEGSKA, per germline (reference sequence). The CDR3 runs 11 residues. Here the CDR3 reads CSAFRLAGEVF. CDR3 DNA: TGCAGTGCTTTTAGACTAGCGGGAGAGGTATTT.

The V and J genes are TRBV28 and TRBJ1-2; 7 bases fit TRBD1. Trimming cost V 6 bases and J 3 bases; bases outside gene matches: 7. Germline V lookup: CDR1 MDHEN, CDR2 SYDVKM. The CDR3 loop spans 14 amino acids. CDR3 nucleotide sequence: TGTGCCAGCAGCCCCGCAGGGGGGTACTATGGCTACACCTTC. Its protein is CASSPAGGYYGYTF.

This chain connects TRBV5-4 to TRBJ2-3, with 9 bases lining up with TRBD1. V trimming: 2 bases; J trimming: 4 bases; junction bases outside the gene matches: 5. This CDR3 comprises 15 residues. The germline CDR1 and CDR2 sequences are SGHNT and YYREEE (reference sequence). The CDR3 nucleotides read TGTGCCAGCAGCTTACAACAGGGGGCGTCAGATACGCAGTATTTT. This encodes CASSLQQGASDTQYF.